Listed here is a single T cell receptor beta chain. This clonotype was counted many times. Which antigen it targets is not known. Base qualities were left out, and no much larger clone turns up one base away. The CDR3 runs 14 residues from the cysteine to the phenylalanine. The kept DNA is CDR3 alone, 42 bases in frame from the first base. Based on the germline V gene, the CDR1 and CDR2 sequences are LGHNA and YNFKEQ. Trimming leaves V shorter by 2 bases and J shorter by 5 bases, with the junction holding 4 bases beyond the gene matches. The data were obtained in a study of breast tumors, draining lymph nodes, adjacent tissues (dated by TCRdb to about 2016). With respect to the entire study: In breast cancer patients, the study compared the TCR beta repertoires of tumor, adjacent nontumor tissue and axillary lymph nodes. The study aimed to assess the relationships and possible T-cell exchange between tumor, surrounding tissue and draining lymph node repertoires in human breast cancer. Results and caveats for the whole study, not just this receptor: T-cell repertoire diversity in tumors was found to be lower than in lymph nodes but higher than in nontumor tissue, and preferential V and J gene usage was observed. The study presented the conclusion that tumor T cells originate in lymph nodes as consistent with a hypothesis, not as something directly demonstrated. The similarity between tumor and nontumor tissue repertoires was significantly greater in luminal-like breast cancer than in basal-like breast cancer. The data were considered consistent with the idea that most tumor T cells come from the lymph node and then expand in tumor tissue.

Lymph node samples were obtained from the axillary draining lymph nodes of breast cancer patients. Sequenced on an Illumina HiSeq 2000. TCR beta chain libraries were generated through multiplex PCR amplification. The amplified TCR beta chain products were analyzed by high-throughput sequencing. TCRdb cleaned the public reads at Q25 with fastp, built clones with MiXCR and kept in-frame beta chains. Every distinct CDR3 protein forms one entry, paired with its most common genes and DNA. The sample table lists roughly 130,000 distinct CDR3 sequences, around a third of them with a count of one. About 2.5% of the sample is held by the ten biggest clonotypes.

Rearrangement joined TRBV4-2 to TRBJ2-5, with 8 bases aligning to TRBD2. The TCR was taken from a female donor with breast cancer. Some clones in this sample may be carry-over from other donors' samples. Sequenced material: axillary lymph node tissue. The DNA sequence reads TGTGCCAGCAGCCAATCGGGGGGGGTGGAGACCCAGTACTTC. This encodes CASSQSGGVETQYF.